The next 21 T cell receptor beta chains were all read from a single sample in a study of T cells in narcolepsy. The assay was immunoSEQ multiplex PCR, and TCRdb's table has in-frame clones only and misses some. The data contain about 30,000 clones, roughly 80% of them singletons. Sequenced sample: CD45RA- memory CD4+ T cells from PBMCs. The receptors stem from a human donor with narcolepsy.

The genes are TRBV28 and TRBJ2-2; D uncertain. Trimming removed 7 bases at V and 5 bases at J, with 14 bases between. Germline CDR1 is MDHEN and CDR2 is SYDVKM. The CDR3 extends over 14 amino acids. The CDR3 loop reads CASIPKLGTGELFF. CDR3 sequence (DNA): TGTGCCAGCATCCCCAAATTGGGAACCGGGGAGCTGTTTTTT. The whole variable domain, filled in from reference TRBV28 and TRBJ2-2, reads DVKVTQSSRYLVKRTGEKVFLECVQDMDHENMFWYRQDPGLGLRLIYFSYDVKMKEKGDIPEGYSVSREKKERFSLILESASTNQTSMYLCASIPKLGTGELFFGEGSRLTVL.

The V and J genes are TRBV6-1 and TRBJ2-2; the D gene is possibly TRBD2 (7 bases). This CDR3 has 13 residues. From germline, CDR1 is MNHNS and CDR2 SASEGT. V was cut by 7 bases and J by 6 bases, with 12 bases left in between. Written as DNA, the CDR3 is TGTGCCAGCACGGTGGGGGGGCCCGGGGAGCTGTTTTTT. The encoded protein is CASTVGGPGELFF.

This chain joins TRBV30 and TRBJ1-1; a weak D match, TRBD1 (6 bases). The CDR3 has 13 amino acids. Germline CDR1 GTSNPN, CDR2 SVGIG (reference sequence). The V gene lost 3 bases and the J gene lost 2 bases, with 10 bases spanning the gap. CDR3 protein: CAWRVGGNTEAFF. CDR3 DNA sequence: TGTGCCTGGAGGGTAGGGGGTAACACTGAAGCTTTCTTT.

The rearrangement uses TRBV7-6 and TRBJ1-3; possibly TRBD1 for D (5 bases). Germline CDR1 reads SGHVS; CDR2 reads FNYEAQ. This CDR3 spans 17 amino acids. Trimming took off 3 bases at V and 0 bases at J, with 15 bases between the two ends. CDR3 coding DNA: TGTGCCAGCAGCTTGGGGCCCGGGGGAGACTCTGGAAACACCATATATTTT. It translates to CASSLGPGGDSGNTIYF.

Remarks on this clone: This clone may be a read error of a much larger clone one base away. Other DNA variants within this sample encode the same CDR3. The chain links TRBV2 to TRBJ1-5, with D maybe TRBD1 (5 bases). Germline CDR1 is SNHLY and CDR2 is FYNNEI. Trimming removed 2 bases from V and 5 bases from J, with 13 bases in between. The CDR3 runs 15 residues. CDR3 coding DNA: TGTGCCAGCAGTGAACAGACAGTCGCGGATCAGCCCCAGCATTTT. Its translation is CASSEQTVADQPQHF. Variable domain in full (rest from reference TRBV2 and TRBJ1-5): EPEVTQTPSHQVTQMGQEVILRCVPISNHLYFYWYRQILGQKVEFLVSFYNNEISEKSEIFDDQFSVERPDGSNFTLKIRSTKLEDSAMYFCASSEQTVADQPQHFGDGTRLSIL.

J is TRBJ2-7 and V is TRBV15; D may correspond to TRBD1 or TRBD2 (6 bases each). CDR1 LNHNV and CDR2 YYDKDF come from the germline V gene (reference sequence). Trimming shortened V by 5 bases and J by 5 bases, and 22 bases separated the two germline ends. The CDR3 consists of 16 residues. The CDR3, as DNA: TGTGCCACCAGCGCATATGGCGGGACACCAGGGCACGAGCAGTACTTC. Protein: CATSAYGGTPGHEQYF.

The V call is TRBV19, the J call TRBJ2-4; 7 bases are a match to TRBD2. Germline V lookup: CDR1 LNHDA, CDR2 SQIVND (reference sequence). V was pared by 8 bases and J by 3 bases, with 10 bases of the junction left unmatched. CDR3 size: 15 residues. The CDR3 region is CASGGSGMDKNIQYF. CDR3 coding DNA: TGTGCCAGTGGGGGGAGCGGGATGGACAAAAACATTCAGTACTTC.

This clone was picked up one time. The chain is built from TRBV19 and TRBJ2-4, with D perhaps TRBD1 (5 bases). The CDR3 contains 13 residues. The V and J ends lost 10 bases and 3 bases respectively, with 13 bases between them. Germline V gene sequence: CDR1 LNHDA, CDR2 SQIVND (reference sequence). The CDR3 is CATAQGGKNIQYF. CDR3 in DNA: TGTGCCACCGCGCAGGGTGGCAAAAACATTCAGTACTTC.

V is TRBV30 and J is TRBJ2-5; perhaps TRBD2 as D (6 bases). The CDR3 loop spans 13 amino acids. Trimming shortened V by 3 bases and J by 1 base, and 9 bases separated the two germline ends. The germline gives CDR1 GTSNPN, CDR2 SVGIG (reference sequence). The CDR3 is CAWSRAGQETQYF. DNA for the CDR3: TGTGCCTGGAGCAGAGCGGGCCAAGAGACCCAGTACTTC.

V is TRBV7-8 and J is TRBJ1-5; TRBD1 might be the D (5 bases). Germline assignment: CDR1 SGHVS and CDR2 FQNEAQ. Trimming took off 5 bases at V and 7 bases at J, with 21 bases between the two ends. This CDR3 has 16 residues. CDR3 in DNA: TGTGCCAGCAGCCCTCCGGGAACTACTGGGGGGCAGCCCCAGCATTTT. Translated, it gives CASSPPGTTGGQPQHF.

The V call is TRBV29-1, the J call TRBJ2-2, with TRBD1 matching over 9 bases. V was clipped by 7 bases and J by 0 bases; unmatched bases: 3. CDR1 is SQVTM and CDR2 is ANQGSEA in the germline V gene. This CDR3 is 14 amino acids long. The CDR3 sequence: CSGGQGANTGELFF. The CDR3 region has the DNA TGCAGCGGGGGACAGGGCGCGAACACCGGGGAGCTGTTTTTT.

The J gene is TRBJ2-2, the V gene TRBV19; unclear D gene. CDR1 and CDR2 from the germline V gene are LNHDA and SQIVND (reference sequence). V was clipped by 3 bases and J by 5 bases, with 13 bases between them. The length of the CDR3 is 15 residues. For the CDR3, the DNA is TGTGCCAGTAGTATTTCTACGCTGGCTACCGGGGAGCTGTTTTTT. This gives the protein CASSISTLATGELFF.

The chain uses TRBV6-1 and TRBJ2-1; D may match TRBD1 or TRBD2 (5 bases each). Trimming pared 7 bases from V and 3 bases from J, leaving 16 bases between. Germline loops: CDR1 MNHNS, CDR2 SASEGT. This CDR3 region has 15 residues. This chain's CDR3 is CASIRGDSSYNEQFF. In DNA, the CDR3 is TGTGCCAGCATCCGAGGGGATAGCAGCTACAATGAGCAGTTCTTC.

In its sample, this clone was seen once. The junction shows a germline mismatch at one end, possibly a read error. CDR3 sequence (DNA): TGTGCCAGCTCTCCAGGGACGGGTAACTCTGGCTACACCTTC. This sequence encodes CASSPGTGNSGYTF. V usage is TRBV18 and J usage is TRBJ1-2; D perhaps matches TRBD1 (5 bases). Germline V gene lookup returns CDR1 KGHSH and CDR2 LQKENI. This CDR3 has 14 residues.

The chain carries TRBV5-1 and TRBJ2-3, with 12 bases identical to TRBD2. The CDR3 is 17 amino acids. Germline-derived CDR1 and CDR2 are SGHRS and YFSETQ. Trimming removed 4 bases from V and 3 bases from J; junction bases left unmatched: 9. CDR3 protein: CASSARLAGVVTDTQYF. The CDR3 nucleotides read TGCGCCAGCAGCGCCCGACTAGCGGGGGTAGTGACAGATACGCAGTATTTT.

The chain couples TRBV29-1 to TRBJ1-1; the D is unclear. Germline-derived CDR1 and CDR2 are SQVTM and ANQGSEA. With 7 bases removed from V and 4 bases from J, the gap between germline ends came to 16 bases. The CDR3 contains 13 residues. Here the CDR3 reads CSAARGGGTEAFF. The CDR3 nucleotides read TGCAGCGCCGCGAGAGGAGGCGGCACTGAAGCTTTCTTT.

The chain uses TRBV20-1 and TRBJ2-5; weak D call: TRBD2 (5 bases). The germline CDR1 and CDR2 sequences are DFQATT and SNEGSKA (reference sequence). Trimming removed 6 bases at V and 5 bases at J, with 10 bases between. This CDR3 is built from 11 residues. The CDR3 sequence: CSAFTGETQYF. CDR3 nucleotide sequence: TGCAGTGCCTTTACGGGGGAGACCCAGTACTTC.

The chain is built from TRBV18 and TRBJ2-3, with TRBD1 as a possible D gene (6 bases). Germline V gene data show CDR1 as KGHSH and CDR2 as LQKENI. V lost 2 bases to trimming and J lost 2 bases, with 8 bases between them. The CDR3 is made up of 14 amino acids. CDR3 in amino acids: CASSPNRATDTQYF. Written as DNA, the CDR3 is TGTGCCAGCTCACCAAACAGGGCCACAGATACGCAGTATTTT.

The chain is built from TRBV28 and TRBJ1-5, with TRBD1 matching 10 bases. Trimming at V came to 5 bases and at J to 4 bases, leaving 5 bases not matched to a gene. This CDR3 is built from 15 residues. CDR1 is MDHEN, CDR2 SYDVKM, per germline. Written as DNA, the CDR3 is TGTGCCAGCAGTGAGGACAGGGGGTGGAATCAGCCCCAGCATTTT. Protein sequence: CASSEDRGWNQPQHF.

This chain joins TRBV15 and TRBJ2-3, with D possibly TRBD2 on 5 matching bases. Germline V gene sequence: CDR1 LNHNV, CDR2 YYDKDF (reference sequence). The ends were cut back, 0 bases at V and 2 bases at J, with 12 bases in the middle. The CDR3 runs to 16 residues. The CDR3 DNA reads TGTGCCACCAGCAGAGATGAGGGTTACTTCACAGATACGCAGTATTTT. Translated: CATSRDEGYFTDTQYF.

The V gene is TRBV5-1, the J gene TRBJ2-7; 9 nucleotides line up with TRBD2. This CDR3 contains 19 residues. From germline, CDR1 is SGHRS and CDR2 YFSETQ. V lost 2 bases and J lost 4; bases outside the gene matches: 19. In DNA, the CDR3 is TGCGCCAGCAGCTTTTTTCCTAGCGGGACCCGAGGCGGGGTTTACGAGCAGTACTTC. Amino acid sequence: CASSFFPSGTRGGVYEQYF.